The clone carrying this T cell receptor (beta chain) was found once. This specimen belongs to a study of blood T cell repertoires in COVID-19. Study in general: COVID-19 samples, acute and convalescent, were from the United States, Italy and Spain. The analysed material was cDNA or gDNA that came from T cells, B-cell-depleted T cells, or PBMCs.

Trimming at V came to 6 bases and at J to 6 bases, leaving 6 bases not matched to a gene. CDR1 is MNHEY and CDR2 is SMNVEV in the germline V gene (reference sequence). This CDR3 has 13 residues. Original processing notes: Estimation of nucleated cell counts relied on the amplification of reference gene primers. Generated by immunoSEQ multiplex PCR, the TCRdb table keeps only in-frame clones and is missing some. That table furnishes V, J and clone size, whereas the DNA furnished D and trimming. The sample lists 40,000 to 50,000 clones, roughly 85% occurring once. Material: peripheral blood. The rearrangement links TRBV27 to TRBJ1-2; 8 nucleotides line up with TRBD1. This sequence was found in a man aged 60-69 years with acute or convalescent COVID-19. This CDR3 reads CASSAQGVDGYTF. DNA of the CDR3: TGTGCCAGCAGCGCACAGGGGGTCGATGGCTACACCTTC.